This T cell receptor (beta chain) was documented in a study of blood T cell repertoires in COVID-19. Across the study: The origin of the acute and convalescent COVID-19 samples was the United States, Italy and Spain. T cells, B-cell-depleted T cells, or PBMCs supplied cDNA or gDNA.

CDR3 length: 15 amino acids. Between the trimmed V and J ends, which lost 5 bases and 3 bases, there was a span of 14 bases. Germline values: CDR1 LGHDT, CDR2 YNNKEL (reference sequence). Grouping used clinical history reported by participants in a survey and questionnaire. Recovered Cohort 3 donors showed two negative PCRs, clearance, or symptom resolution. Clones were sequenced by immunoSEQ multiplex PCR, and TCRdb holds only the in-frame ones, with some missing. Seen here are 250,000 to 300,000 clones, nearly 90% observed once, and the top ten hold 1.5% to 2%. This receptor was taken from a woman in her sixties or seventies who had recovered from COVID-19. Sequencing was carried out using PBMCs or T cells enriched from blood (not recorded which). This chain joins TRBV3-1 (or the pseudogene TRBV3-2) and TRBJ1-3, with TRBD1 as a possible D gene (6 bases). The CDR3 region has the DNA TGTGCCAGCAGCATCCTGGGGGACAATGGAAACACCATATATTTT. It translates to CASSILGDNGNTIYF.